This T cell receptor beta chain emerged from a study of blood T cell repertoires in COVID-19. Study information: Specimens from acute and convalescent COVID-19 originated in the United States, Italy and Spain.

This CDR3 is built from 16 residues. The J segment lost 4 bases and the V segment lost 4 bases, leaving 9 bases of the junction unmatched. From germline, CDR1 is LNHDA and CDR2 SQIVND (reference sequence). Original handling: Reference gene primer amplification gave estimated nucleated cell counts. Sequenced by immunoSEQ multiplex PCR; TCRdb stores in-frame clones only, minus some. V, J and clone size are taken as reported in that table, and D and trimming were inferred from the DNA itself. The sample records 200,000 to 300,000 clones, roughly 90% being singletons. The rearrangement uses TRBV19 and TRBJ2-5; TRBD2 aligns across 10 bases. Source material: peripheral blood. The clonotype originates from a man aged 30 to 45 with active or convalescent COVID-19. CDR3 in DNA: TGTGCCAGTAGTACCTTACTAGCGGGGTTGAGAGAGACCCAGTACTTC. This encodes CASSTLLAGLRETQYF.